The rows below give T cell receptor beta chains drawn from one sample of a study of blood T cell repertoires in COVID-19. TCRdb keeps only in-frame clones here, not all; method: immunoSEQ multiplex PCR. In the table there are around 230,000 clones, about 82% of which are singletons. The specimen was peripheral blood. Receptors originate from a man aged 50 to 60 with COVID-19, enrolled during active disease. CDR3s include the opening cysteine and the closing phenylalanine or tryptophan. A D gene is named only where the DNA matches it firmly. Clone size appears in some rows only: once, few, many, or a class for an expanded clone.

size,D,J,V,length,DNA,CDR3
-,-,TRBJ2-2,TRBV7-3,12,TGTGCCAGCAGCTTACTCACCGGGGAGCTGTTTTTT,CASSLLTGELFF
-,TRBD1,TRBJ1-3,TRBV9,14,TGTGCCAGCACCGGACAGGGTTCAGGAAACACCATATATTTT,CASTGQGSGNTIYF
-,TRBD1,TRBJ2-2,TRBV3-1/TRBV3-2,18,TGTGCCAGCAGCCAAGGGACCGCCAGGGGGCGACCAACCGGGGAGCTGTTTTTT,CASSQGTARGRPTGELFF
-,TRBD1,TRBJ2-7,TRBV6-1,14,TGTGCCAGCAGTGAAGGGACAGGGAGAGGCGAGCAGTACTTC,CASSEGTGRGEQYF
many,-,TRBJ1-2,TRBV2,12,TGTGCCAGCAGTGAACAGGGATATGGCTACACCTTC,CASSEQGYGYTF
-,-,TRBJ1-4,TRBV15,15,TGTGCCACCAGCAGAGCCCGGAGCCCTAATGAAAAACTGTTTTTT,CATSRARSPNEKLFF
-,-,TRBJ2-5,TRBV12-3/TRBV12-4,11,TGTGCCAGCAGTTTCCGGGAGACCCAGTACTTC,CASSFRETQYF
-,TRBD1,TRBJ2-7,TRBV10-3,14,TGTGCCATCAGGGGGGGACAGGCTACCTACGAGCAGTACTTC,CAIRGGQATYEQYF
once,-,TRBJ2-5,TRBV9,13,TGTGCCAGCAGCCCAGGGGTGGAAGAGACCCAGTACTTC,CASSPGVEETQYF
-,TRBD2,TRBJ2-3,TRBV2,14,TGTGCCAGCAGTGAATGGACTAGGAGCCAAGCACAGTATTTT,CASSEWTRSQAQYF
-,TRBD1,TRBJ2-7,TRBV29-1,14,TGCAGCGTTGGACCGGGGACAGGGGGCTACGAGCAGTACTTC,CSVGPGTGGYEQYF
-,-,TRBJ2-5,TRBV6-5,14,TGTGCCAGCAGTTACTCTCAGGGCGGAGAGACCCAGTACTTC,CASSYSQGGETQYF
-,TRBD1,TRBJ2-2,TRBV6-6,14,TGTGCCAGCAGGGACAGGGAGAACACCGGGGAGCTGTTTTTT,CASRDRENTGELFF
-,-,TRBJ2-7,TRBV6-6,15,TGTGCCAGCAGGTCAACTTCCCGAGGGATTTACGAGCAGTACTTC,CASRSTSRGIYEQYF
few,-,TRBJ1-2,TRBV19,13,TGTGCCAGTCGGCAGGGGTGGTACTATGGCTACACCTTC,CASRQGWYYGYTF
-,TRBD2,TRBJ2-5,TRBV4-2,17,TGTGCCAGCAGCCAAGATTGGCGTAGCGGGGGTTCGGAGACCCAGTACTTC,CASSQDWRSGGSETQYF
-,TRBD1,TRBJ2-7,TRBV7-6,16,TGTGCCAGCAGCTTACCCCCTTCCGGGACAGTCTCCGAGCAGTACTTC,CASSLPPSGTVSEQYF
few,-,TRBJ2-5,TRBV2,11,TGTGCCGCTTCCACTCTAGAGACCCAGTACTTC,CAASTLETQYF
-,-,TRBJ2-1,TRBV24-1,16,TGTGCCACCAGTGATTTTGCGGGAAGCTCCTACAATGAGCAGTTCTTC,CATSDFAGSSYNEQFF
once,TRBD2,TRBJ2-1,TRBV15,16,TGTGCCACCAGCAGACTTCTAGCGGGGTCTTTCAATGAGCAGTTCTTC,CATSRLLAGSFNEQFF
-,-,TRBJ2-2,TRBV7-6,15,TGTGCCAGCAGCCCGGGCCACCGGGGTTTCGGGGAGCTGTTTTTT,CASSPGHRGFGELFF
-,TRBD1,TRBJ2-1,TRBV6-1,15,TGTGCCAGCAGTGAACGCGGACAGGGGGGAAATGAGCAGTTCTTC,CASSERGQGGNEQFF
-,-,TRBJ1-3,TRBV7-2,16,TGTGCCAGCAGCTTAGTGGGCGGCAGGGTTGGAAACACCATATATTTT,CASSLVGGRVGNTIYF
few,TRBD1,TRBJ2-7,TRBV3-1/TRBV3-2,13,TGTGCCAGTGGGACAGGGGGAAGATACGAGCAGTACTTC,CASGTGGRYEQYF
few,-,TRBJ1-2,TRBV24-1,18,TGTGCCACCAGTGATTCGGGCCAGGAGGGCCCTCTGCCCTATGGCTACACCTTC,CATSDSGQEGPLPYGYTF
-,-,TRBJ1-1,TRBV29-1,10,TGCAGCGTTGAACGGACTGAAGCTTTCTTT,CSVERTEAFF
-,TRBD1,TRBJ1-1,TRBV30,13,TGTGCCTGGGCCCTCGACAGGGAGAGAAGAGCTTTCTTT,CAWALDRERRAFF
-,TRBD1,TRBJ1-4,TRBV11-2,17,TGTGCCAGCAGCCGTAACTCGGACAGGGGCACCAATGAAAAACTGTTTTTT,CASSRNSDRGTNEKLFF
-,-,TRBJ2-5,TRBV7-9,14,TGTGCCAGCAGCTTGGGACTCGCCCAAGAGACCCAGTACTTC,CASSLGLAQETQYF
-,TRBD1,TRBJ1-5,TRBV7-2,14,TGTGCCAGCAGCAAAGGACAGGGGGATCAGCCCCAGCATTTT,CASSKGQGDQPQHF
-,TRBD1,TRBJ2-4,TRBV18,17,TGTGCCAGCTCACTTGTGACAGGGCCGGGGGCCAAAAACATTCAGTACTTC,CASSLVTGPGAKNIQYF
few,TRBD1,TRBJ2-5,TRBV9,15,TGTGCCAGCAGCGTAGCTACAGGGGGTGGAGAGACCCAGTACTTC,CASSVATGGGETQYF
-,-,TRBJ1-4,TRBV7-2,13,TGTGCCAGCAGCTTACAGGTTAATGAAAAACTGTTTTTT,CASSLQVNEKLFF
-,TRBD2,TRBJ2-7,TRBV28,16,TGTGCCAGCAGTTTTTTCGGCGGGGGGAGCTCCTACGAGCAGTACTTC,CASSFFGGGSSYEQYF
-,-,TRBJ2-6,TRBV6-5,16,TGTGCCAGCAGTTTCGCCGGTAACTCTGGGGCCAACGTCCTGACTTTC,CASSFAGNSGANVLTF
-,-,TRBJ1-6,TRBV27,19,TGTGCCAGCAGCCCTACGGGGGGGCAGGGCTCCTTTAGTAATTCACCCCTCCACTTT,CASSPTGGQGSFSNSPLHF
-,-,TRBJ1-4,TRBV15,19,TGTGCCACCAGCTCCCACGGGGGACCCTCAGGATTCATTAATGAAAAACTGTTTTTT,CATSSHGGPSGFINEKLFF
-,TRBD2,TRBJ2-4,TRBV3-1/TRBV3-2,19,TGTGCCAGCAGCCAGGTGGGACTAGCGGGGGGGCTAGCCAAAAACATTCAGTACTTC,CASSQVGLAGGLAKNIQYF
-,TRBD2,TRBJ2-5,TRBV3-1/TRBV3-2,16,TGTGCCAGCAGCCTGAGGGACCTCGGCGGGGGTGAGACCCAGTACTTC,CASSLRDLGGGETQYF
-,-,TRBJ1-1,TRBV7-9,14,TGTGCCAGCACCCCGCAGGGAACGAACACTGAAGCTTTCTTT,CASTPQGTNTEAFF
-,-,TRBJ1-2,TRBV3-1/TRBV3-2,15,TGTGCCAGCAGCCAAGCGGTGGGAGTTTCCTATGGCTACACCTTC,CASSQAVGVSYGYTF
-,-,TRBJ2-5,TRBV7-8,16,TGTGCCAGCAGCTTAGGTACAGGGATTGTCGTGGAGACCCAGTACTTC,CASSLGTGIVVETQYF
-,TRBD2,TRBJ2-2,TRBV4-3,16,TGCGCCAGCAGCCAAGAACTAGCGGGGGGCACCGGGGAGCTGTTTTTT,CASSQELAGGTGELFF
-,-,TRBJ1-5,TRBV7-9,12,TGTGCCAGCAGCACAGGACAGCAGCCCCAGCATTTT,CASSTGQQPQHF
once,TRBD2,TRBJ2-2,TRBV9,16,TGTGCCAGCAGCGTCAATAGCGGGGCGAACACCGGGGAGCTGTTTTTT,CASSVNSGANTGELFF
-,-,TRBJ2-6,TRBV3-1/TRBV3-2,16,TGTGCCAGCAGCCCCAGGGGCGACTCTGGGGCCAACGTCCTGACTTTC,CASSPRGDSGANVLTF
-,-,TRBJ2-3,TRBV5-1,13,TGCGCCAGCAGAGGAGTAAACACAGATACGCAGTATTTT,CASRGVNTDTQYF
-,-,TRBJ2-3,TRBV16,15,TGTGCCAGCAGCCAACCCAGTGGTAGCACAGATACGCAGTATTTT,CASSQPSGSTDTQYF
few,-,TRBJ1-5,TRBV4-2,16,TGTGCCAGCAGCCAAGATCCCAGGGATTGGAGACAGCCCCAGCATTTT,CASSQDPRDWRQPQHF
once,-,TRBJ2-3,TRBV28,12,TGTGCCAGCAGTTCCTTCACAGATACGCAGTATTTT,CASSSFTDTQYF
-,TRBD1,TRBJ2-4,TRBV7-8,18,TGTGCCAGCAGCTTAGAGGGACAGGGGGTAATGGCCAAAAACATTCAGTACTTC,CASSLEGQGVMAKNIQYF
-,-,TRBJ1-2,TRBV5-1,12,TGCGCCAGCAGCTTTTCAGGGGTAGGCTACACCTTC,CASSFSGVGYTF